The 20 T cell receptor beta chains presented below share a single source sample, sequenced in a study of T cells after yellow fever vaccination. TCRdb processed the 5' RACE reads anew with MiXCR; each CDR3 protein has one entry. Counted here are approximately 160,000 distinct CDR3 sequences, roughly a tenth occurring once; the ten biggest clones make up roughly a third. The specimen was CD8+ T cells sorted from PBMCs, collected 45 days after the yellow fever booster vaccination. Source of these receptors: a young man who received the YFV17D yellow fever vaccine.

As DNA, the CDR3 is TGTGCCAGCAGCGATGGACAGTTACTAGCCCGCTCCTATAATTCACCCCTCCACTTT. Translated: CASSDGQLLARSYNSPLHF. This chain links TRBV12-3 or TRBV12-4 with TRBJ1-6; possibly TRBD1 for D (6 bases). The CDR3 totals 19 residues. V was pared by 6 bases and J by 0 bases, with 21 bases between.

This clonotype has just a few counts. V and J are TRBV9 and TRBJ2-1; D possibly matches TRBD1 or TRBD2 (6 bases each). V lost 4 bases and J 5 bases, leaving 22 bases between the germline ends. Germline lookup yields CDR1 SGDLS and CDR2 YYNGEE. The CDR3 extends over 17 amino acids. CDR3 in DNA: TGTGCCAGCAGCCCAGGAAGGGGAGGCAGGGGCCACAATGAGCAGTTCTTC. It specifies CASSPGRGGRGHNEQFF.

Only a few counts were recorded for this clonotype. The chain carries TRBV9 and TRBJ1-2, with TRBD1 matching over 10 bases. Germline V gene sequence: CDR1 SGDLS, CDR2 YYNGEE. The V segment lost 0 bases and the J segment 2 bases; nucleotides outside the gene matches: 7. The CDR3 totals 17 residues. The CDR3 region has the DNA TGTGCCAGCAGCGTAGTTAGGGACAGGGGCGGGAACTATGGCTACACCTTC. It codes for CASSVVRDRGGNYGYTF.

In its sample, this clonotype was seen a few times. This chain connects TRBV11-2 to TRBJ2-3, with 8 bases lining up with TRBD2. The ends lost 3 bases at V and 3 bases at J; junction bases unmatched: 8. This CDR3 has 16 residues. Germline CDR1 is SGHAT and CDR2 is FQNNGV. The CDR3 loop reads CASSFSGRGGTDTQYF. CDR3 coding DNA: TGTGCCAGCAGCTTCTCCGGTCGGGGGGGTACAGATACGCAGTATTTT.

The chain recombines TRBV7-2 with TRBJ1-1, with D hard to call. The CDR3 has 12 residues. CDR1 is SGHTA and CDR2 is FQGNSA in the germline V gene. V was clipped by 3 bases and J by 7 bases, with 9 bases between them. CDR3 bases: TGTGCCAGCAGCTTTCCCGTGGGTGAAGCTTTCTTT. It yields the protein CASSFPVGEAFF. The entire variable domain, with the rest obtained from reference TRBV7-2 and TRBJ1-1, is as follows: GAGVSQSPSNKVTEKGKDVELRCDPISGHTALYWYRQSLGQGLEFLIYFQGNSAPDKSGLPSDRFSAERTGGSVSTLTIQRTQQEDSAVYLCASSFPVGEAFFGQGTRLTVV.

This clonotype was counted only a few times. The rearrangement links TRBV6-2 or TRBV6-3 to TRBJ2-3; no definite D call. V gave up 3 bases and J gave up 1 base, with 11 bases separating them. CDR3 length: 15 amino acids. In germline, CDR1 is MNHEY, CDR2 SVGEGT. The CDR3 spells CASSYSRWGTDTQYF. Written as DNA, the CDR3 is TGTGCCAGCAGTTATTCGCGGTGGGGCACAGATACGCAGTATTTT.

This clonotype was found a few times. The J gene is TRBJ2-1, the V gene TRBV24-1, with TRBD2 matching over 7 bases. The germline V gene encodes CDR1 KGHDR and CDR2 SFDVKD. The CDR3 has 14 residues. V was clipped by 7 bases and J by 9 bases; unmatched bases: 11. The CDR3: CATSGGTQGGEQFF. The CDR3 DNA sequence: TGTGCCACCAGCGGGGGGACGCAGGGCGGTGAGCAGTTCTTC.

This clonotype was counted at least ten times. An end of the junction does not agree with germline; a read error may underlie this. This chain connects TRBV29-1 to TRBJ2-7, with unresolved D. CDR3 length: 13 residues. The germline V gene encodes CDR1 SQVTM and CDR2 ANQGSEA. The CDR3: CSVEVEEGYEQYF. CDR3 sequence (DNA): TGCAGCGTCGAAGTTGAAGAAGGCTACGAGCAGTACTTC.

Ten or more counts support this clonotype. The chain recombines TRBV5-6 with TRBJ1-3; no clear D gene. With 4 bases removed from V and 7 bases from J, the gap between germline ends came to 6 bases. The germline CDR1 and CDR2 sequences are SGHDT and YYEEEE. The CDR3 runs to 11 residues. This CDR3 reads CASSLWNTIYF. CDR3 nucleotide sequence: TGTGCCAGCAGCCTCTGGAACACCATATATTTT.

The rearrangement joins TRBV2 to TRBJ1-2, with a possible D match to TRBD1 (5 bases). Trimming removed 2 bases from V and 4 bases from J, with 14 bases in between. Per germline, CDR1 SNHLY and CDR2 FYNNEI. The CDR3 is 15 residues long. CDR3 sequence: CASSEPGTTLYGYTF. The CDR3 DNA sequence: TGTGCCAGCAGTGAACCCGGGACCACCCTCTATGGCTACACCTTC.

In its sample, this clonotype was seen a few times. J is TRBJ2-5 and V is TRBV27; D is perhaps TRBD2 (5 bases). The CDR3 spans 15 residues. V was pared by 6 bases and J by 1 base, with 15 bases between. Germline-derived CDR1 and CDR2 are MNHEY and SMNVEV (reference sequence). The CDR3 DNA is TGTGCCAGCAGCCGACGGACGACTACCCAAGAGACCCAGTACTTC. Translating gives CASSRRTTTQETQYF.

This chain joins TRBV5-1 and TRBJ1-1; D is perhaps TRBD1 (6 bases). This CDR3 comprises 14 residues. Germline V gives CDR1 SGHRS, CDR2 YFSETQ. Trimming pared 0 bases from V and 3 bases from J, leaving 9 bases between. The CDR3 region is CASSLEGGHTEAFF. CDR3 sequence (DNA): TGCGCCAGCAGCTTGGAAGGGGGACACACTGAAGCTTTCTTT.

This clonotype has ten or more counts. The chain employs TRBV18 and TRBJ2-1, with D unresolved. V was trimmed by 7 bases and J by 2 bases, leaving 6 bases between them. The V gene's germline CDR1 is KGHSH and CDR2 LQKENI. There are 12 residues in the CDR3. The CDR3 region has the DNA TGTGCCAGCTACGCGGCCTACAATGAGCAGTTCTTC. Translation: CASYAAYNEQFF.

This clonotype was seen a handful of times. The chain has TRBV4-1 and TRBJ2-1, with D unclear. V was trimmed by 0 bases and J by 9 bases, leaving 18 bases between them. The length of the CDR3 is 16 residues. Per germline, CDR1 MGHRA and CDR2 YSYEKL. The CDR3 DNA reads as TGCGCCAGCAGCCAAGAACCCAGTTCCCCTCACAGTGAGCAGTTCTTC. Residues: CASSQEPSSPHSEQFF.

The sample holds a few counts of this clonotype. The chain has TRBV6-1 and TRBJ2-7; tentative D call: TRBD1 (6 bases). V gave up 3 bases and J gave up 2 bases, with 11 bases separating them. CDR1 MNHNS and CDR2 SASEGT come from the germline V gene. The CDR3 loop spans 14 amino acids. CDR3 DNA: TGTGCCAGCAGTGATGTGGGGGCACCCTACGAGCAGTACGTC. Protein sequence: CASSDVGAPYEQYV.

This clonotype was seen only a few times. CDR3 nucleotide sequence: TGCGCCAGCAGTGGGCTTCTCACAGATACGCAGTATTTT. Its translation is CASSGLLTDTQYF. The genes are TRBV10-2 and TRBJ2-3; the D is unclear. This CDR3 spans 13 amino acids. Germline CDR1 is WSHSY and CDR2 is SAAADI. V was pared by 4 bases and J by 2 bases, with 7 bases between.

This clonotype showed up many times. The rearrangement uses TRBV9 and TRBJ2-3; TRBD1 agrees at 10 bases. Germline V lookup: CDR1 SGDLS, CDR2 YYNGEE. CDR3 length: 15 residues. J gave up 4 bases and V 4 bases, and 6 bases lay outside the gene matches. The CDR3 sequence: CASSLTGTGADTQYF. CDR3 nucleotides: TGTGCCAGCAGCCTCACCGGGACAGGGGCAGATACGCAGTATTTT.

This clonotype was detected many times. The rearrangement uses TRBV6-2 or TRBV6-3 and TRBJ2-6, with D possibly called TRBD1 or TRBD2 (5 bases each). Trimming cost V 2 bases and J 3 bases, with 5 bases left between them. CDR1 and CDR2 (germline): MNHEY, SVGEGT. The CDR3 covers 14 residues. As DNA, the CDR3 is TGTGCCAGCAGTTACGGGGGTGGGGCCAACGTCCTGACTTTC. Translation gives CASSYGGGANVLTF.

A few counts support this clonotype. The rearrangement joins TRBV27 to TRBJ2-2, with D hard to call. Germline V gives CDR1 MNHEY, CDR2 SMNVEV (reference sequence). With 6 bases removed from V and 2 bases from J, the gap between germline ends came to 22 bases. CDR3 length: 18 residues. The CDR3 region has the DNA TGTGCCAGCAGACGGCGCCCGGACCAGTTTAGCAACACCGGGGAGCTGTTTTTT. Its protein product is CASRRRPDQFSNTGELFF.

This rearrangement joins TRBV28 to TRBJ2-3, with TRBD2 matching over 11 bases. The CDR3 sequence is 14 residues long. J was trimmed by 5 bases and V by 2 bases; bases with no gene match: 0. Germline V gene sequence: CDR1 MDHEN, CDR2 SYDVKM. CDR3 in amino acids: CASSLLAGGDTQYF. The CDR3 DNA sequence: TGTGCCAGCAGTTTACTAGCGGGGGGAGATACGCAGTATTTT.